These 17 T cell receptor beta chains were all obtained from the same sample, sequenced in a study of cytomegalovirus exposure and HLA in healthy donors. The table came from immunoSEQ multiplex PCR; TCRdb's copy has only in-frame clones and leaves some out. The table shows 150,000 to 180,000 clones, with about 86% occurring only once. Material for sequencing was PBMCs. The receptors shown here come from a human donor in good health.

The table lists this clone with a few counts. V is TRBV5-4 and J is TRBJ2-7; D is undetermined. The V gene lost 0 bases and the J gene lost 0 bases, with 4 bases spanning the gap. The CDR3 runs 13 residues. The V gene's germline CDR1 is SGHNT and CDR2 YYREEE (reference sequence). The CDR3 here is CASSLGHSYEQYF. The CDR3 coding sequence is TGTGCCAGCAGCTTGGGACACTCCTACGAGCAGTACTTC.

The chain joins TRBV5-4 to TRBJ2-7; 11 positions agree with TRBD1. Germline trimming cut 3 bases from V and 3 bases from J; bases unmatched to any gene: 5. The CDR3 sequence is 15 residues long. From germline, CDR1 is SGHNT and CDR2 YYREEE (reference sequence). The CDR3 spells CASSWGQGGFYEQYF. Here the CDR3 DNA reads TGTGCCAGCAGCTGGGGACAGGGGGGATTCTACGAGCAGTACTTC. Based on the CDR3 plus reference TRBV5-4 and TRBJ2-7, the full variable domain is ETGVTQSPTHLIKTRGQQVTLRCSSQSGHNTVSWYQQALGQGPQFIFQYYREEENGRGNFPPRFSGLQFPNYSSELNVNALELDDSALYLCASSWGQGGFYEQYFGPGTRLTVT.

This chain links TRBV2 with TRBJ2-1; no clear D. This CDR3 is 15 amino acids long. V lost 7 bases to trimming and J lost 0 bases, with 13 bases between them. Germline V gives CDR1 SNHLY, CDR2 FYNNEI. In DNA, the CDR3 is TGTGCCAGCAAAAAAGACTTAAGCTCCTACAATGAGCAGTTCTTC. As protein: CASKKDLSSYNEQFF.

This clone was seen once. This sequence joins TRBV27 and TRBJ1-5, with a tentative D call TRBD1 (5 bases). V lost 7 bases and J 6 bases, leaving 19 bases between the germline ends. CDR1 MNHEY and CDR2 SMNVEV come from the germline V gene (reference sequence). The CDR3 spans 15 residues. In nucleotides, the CDR3 is TGTGCCAGCAAAATCAGGGAGGGGTCTGGTCAGCCCCAGCATTTT. This translates into CASKIREGSGQPQHF.

This chain joins TRBV5-1 and TRBJ1-2; TRBD1 agrees at 8 bases. V gave up 4 bases and J gave up 3 bases; unmatched junction bases: 5. From germline, CDR1 is SGHRS and CDR2 YFSETQ. This CDR3 comprises 14 residues. The CDR3 spells CASSLGQEHYGYTF. The DNA of the CDR3 is TGCGCCAGCAGCCTGGGACAGGAGCACTATGGCTACACCTTC.

The V and J genes are TRBV11-2 and TRBJ2-7; 11 bases match TRBD2. J gave up 4 bases and V 2 bases, and 13 bases lay outside the gene matches. This CDR3 spans 18 amino acids. CDR1 is SGHAT and CDR2 is FQNNGV in the germline V gene. In nucleotides, the CDR3 is TGTGCCAGCAGCTTAACACTAGCGGGGGCCTTAAACGATTACGAGCAGTACTTC. Protein sequence: CASSLTLAGALNDYEQYF.

This chain joins TRBV7-9 and TRBJ2-1, with D possibly being TRBD2 (6 bases). The V and J ends lost 6 bases and 7 bases respectively, with 16 bases between them. Germline V gene data show CDR1 as SEHNR and CDR2 as FQNEAQ (reference sequence). The CDR3 has 14 residues. CDR3 protein: CASRIGGRGNEQFF. The CDR3 bases are TGTGCCAGCAGAATCGGGGGTCGTGGGAATGAGCAGTTCTTC.

CDR3 in amino acids: CASRQYGTSGYEQYF. The CDR3 bases are TGCGCCAGCAGACAATACGGGACTAGCGGTTACGAGCAGTACTTC. V is TRBV4-1 and J is TRBJ2-7, with TRBD2 matching over 11 bases. Germline-derived CDR1 and CDR2 are MGHRA and YSYEKL. The CDR3 is 15 residues long. Trimming removed 6 bases from V and 4 bases from J; junction bases left unmatched: 8.

The chain joins TRBV9 to TRBJ1-6; no reliable D call. In germline, CDR1 is SGDLS, CDR2 YYNGEE. The CDR3 has 14 amino acids. Trimming stripped 7 bases from V and 7 bases from J, with 15 bases between. CDR3 in amino acids: CASSVNSPNSPLHF. CDR3 DNA sequence: TGTGCCAGCTCCGTCAACAGCCCAAATTCACCCCTCCACTTT.

The genes are TRBV29-1 and TRBJ2-3, with D perhaps matching TRBD2 (7 bases). CDR1 is SQVTM, CDR2 ANQGSEA, per germline. V lost 7 bases, J lost 5 bases, and 22 bases lay in between. The CDR3 extends over 15 amino acids. CDR3 in amino acids: CSACHQTSRGDTQYF. The CDR3 nucleotides are TGCAGCGCTTGCCACCAGACTAGCAGGGGAGATACGCAGTATTTT.

The chain is built from TRBV13 and TRBJ1-1; perhaps TRBD1 as D (5 bases). The length of the CDR3 is 15 residues. Trimming stripped 4 bases from V and 1 base from J, with 13 bases between. Per the germline V gene, CDR1 is PRHDT and CDR2 is FYEKMQ (reference sequence). The CDR3 loop is CASSSRGGENTEAFF. Written as DNA, the CDR3 is TGTGCCAGCAGCTCGAGGGGAGGGGAGAACACTGAAGCTTTCTTT. The whole variable domain, filled in from reference TRBV13 and TRBJ1-1, reads AAGVIQSPRHLIKEKRETATLKCYPIPRHDTVYWYQQGPGQDPQFLISFYEKMQSDKGSIPDRFSAQQFSDYHSELNMSSLELGDSALYFCASSSRGGENTEAFFGQGTRLTVV.

The genes are TRBV2 and TRBJ1-5; TRBD1 agrees at 8 bases. This CDR3 region has 14 residues. In germline, CDR1 is SNHLY, CDR2 FYNNEI. V lost 6 bases, J lost 4 bases, and 5 bases stayed unmatched. In DNA form, the CDR3 reads TGTGCCAGCAGGACACAGGGGGTTAATCAGCCCCAGCATTTT. It yields the protein CASRTQGVNQPQHF.

V gene TRBV6-1 combines with J gene TRBJ2-7; D is perhaps TRBD1 (6 bases). Germline lookup yields CDR1 MNHNS and CDR2 SASEGT. The CDR3 runs 14 residues. Trimming took off 6 bases at V and 3 bases at J, with 15 bases between the two ends. The DNA of the CDR3 is TGTGCCAGCAGCGAGACCGGACAGAGCTACGAGCAGTACTTC. The encoded protein is CASSETGQSYEQYF.

The chain employs TRBV9 and TRBJ2-2; TRBD1 matches at 9 bases. From germline, CDR1 is SGDLS and CDR2 YYNGEE. V trimming: 2 bases; J trimming: 3 bases; junction bases outside the gene matches: 5. The CDR3 has 16 residues. CDR3 amino acids: CASSVTGGLDTGELFF. The CDR3 region has the DNA TGTGCCAGCAGCGTTACAGGGGGCCTGGACACCGGGGAGCTGTTTTTT. The full variable domain, rest sourced from reference TRBV9 and TRBJ2-2, is DSGVTQTPKHLITATGQRVTLRCSPRSGDLSVYWYQQSLDQGLQFLIQYYNGEERAKGNILERFSAQQFPDLHSELNLSSLELGDSALYFCASSVTGGLDTGELFFGEGSRLTVL.

J is TRBJ2-1 and V is TRBV15, with TRBD1 matching over 9 bases. CDR1 and CDR2 from the germline V gene are LNHNV and YYDKDF (reference sequence). The length of the CDR3 is 17 residues. V was pared by 0 bases and J by 2 bases, with 5 bases of the junction left unmatched. The CDR3 DNA reads as TGTGCCACCAGCAGAGACCACAGGGGGCCCACCTACAATGAGCAGTTCTTC. It encodes CATSRDHRGPTYNEQFF. Full variable domain (outside the CDR3, taken from reference TRBV15 and TRBJ2-1): DAMVIQNPRYQVTQFGKPVTLSCSQTLNHNVMYWYQQKSSQAPKLLFHYYDKDFNNEADTPDNFQSRRPNTSFCFLDIRSPGLGDTAMYLCATSRDHRGPTYNEQFFGPGTRLTVL.

This chain links TRBV7-9 with TRBJ2-1; 9 bases agree with TRBD1. The CDR3 extends over 17 amino acids. The germline gives CDR1 SEHNR, CDR2 FQNEAQ (reference sequence). J was trimmed by 2 bases and V by 4 bases; bases with no gene match: 9. The CDR3 DNA is TGTGCCAGCAGCTATGATCGACAGGGGGAGGCCTACAATGAGCAGTTCTTC. Amino acid sequence: CASSYDRQGEAYNEQFF.

The V call is TRBV18, the J call TRBJ1-5; 9 positions match TRBD1. J was trimmed by 5 bases and V by 10 bases; bases with no gene match: 6. Germline CDR1 reads KGHSH; CDR2 reads LQKENI. CDR3 length: 13 residues. CDR3 bases: TGTGCCACAAAGGGACAGGGTGATCAGCCCCAGCATTTT. It translates to CATKGQGDQPQHF.